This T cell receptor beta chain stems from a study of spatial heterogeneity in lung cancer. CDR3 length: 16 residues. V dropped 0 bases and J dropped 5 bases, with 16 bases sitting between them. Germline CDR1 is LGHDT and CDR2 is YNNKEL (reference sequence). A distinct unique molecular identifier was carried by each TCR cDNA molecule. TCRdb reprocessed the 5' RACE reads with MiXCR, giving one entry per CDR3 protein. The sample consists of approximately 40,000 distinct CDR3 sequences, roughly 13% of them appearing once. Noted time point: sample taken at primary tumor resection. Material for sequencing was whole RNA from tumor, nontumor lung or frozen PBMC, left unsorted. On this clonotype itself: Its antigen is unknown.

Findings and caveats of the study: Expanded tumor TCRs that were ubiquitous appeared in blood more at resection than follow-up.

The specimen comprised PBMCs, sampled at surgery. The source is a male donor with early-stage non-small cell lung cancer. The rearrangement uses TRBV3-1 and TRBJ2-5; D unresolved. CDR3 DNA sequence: TGTGCCAGCAGCCAAGAGACCGCCCGCCATTGGGAGACCCAGTACTTC. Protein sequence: CASSQETARHWETQYF.